The rows below give T cell receptor beta chains drawn from one sample of a study of cytomegalovirus exposure and HLA in healthy donors. Here immunoSEQ multiplex PCR was the method, and the copy in TCRdb shows in-frame clones only, minus some. This sample has some 180,000 clones, with about 81% found just once. Sequenced material: PBMCs. The receptor source for this set is a woman under 40 in good health and CMV-seronegative. The CDR3 runs from the conserved cysteine through the conserved F or W. The order of the fields is clone size, V gene, D gene, J gene, CDR3 protein, CDR3 DNA. The D gene is left open where the match is weak. Not every row has a clone size; where given, it reads once, few, many or a size class.

clone_size: -
v_call: TRBV19
d_call: -
j_call: TRBJ1-2
cdr3_aa: CASRREDSVANYGYTF
cdr3_nt: TGTGCCAGTAGAAGGGAAGACAGCGTAGCCAACTATGGCTACACCTTC

clone_size: few
v_call: TRBV9
d_call: TRBD1
j_call: TRBJ1-1
cdr3_aa: CASSVGDREAFF
cdr3_nt: TGTGCCAGCAGCGTAGGGGACAGGGAAGCTTTCTTT

clone_size: -
v_call: TRBV18
d_call: TRBD2
j_call: TRBJ2-7
cdr3_aa: CASSPMGGRAIDEQYF
cdr3_nt: TGTGCCAGCTCACCAATGGGCGGGAGGGCCATCGACGAGCAGTACTTC

clone_size: -
v_call: TRBV25-1
d_call: -
j_call: TRBJ1-4
cdr3_aa: CASSGSGLTNEKLFF
cdr3_nt: TGTGCCAGCAGTGGGTCAGGACTAACTAATGAAAAACTGTTTTTT

clone_size: -
v_call: TRBV6-5
d_call: -
j_call: TRBJ2-3
cdr3_aa: CASSYSQGLSTDTQYF
cdr3_nt: TGTGCCAGCAGTTACTCCCAGGGGCTTAGCACAGATACGCAGTATTTT

clone_size: once
v_call: TRBV2
d_call: TRBD1
j_call: TRBJ1-6
cdr3_aa: CASSGDQGAGNSPLHF
cdr3_nt: TGTGCCAGCAGTGGGGACCAGGGGGCGGGAAATTCACCCCTCCACTTT

clone_size: -
v_call: TRBV5-1
d_call: -
j_call: TRBJ1-6
cdr3_aa: CASSLVGGDNSPLHF
cdr3_nt: TGCGCCAGCAGCTTGGTTGGGGGGGACAATTCACCCCTCCACTTT

clone_size: -
v_call: TRBV10-3
d_call: -
j_call: TRBJ2-3
cdr3_aa: CAISQKTVGTDTQYF
cdr3_nt: TGTGCCATCAGTCAAAAGACAGTGGGCACAGATACGCAGTATTTT

clone_size: -
v_call: TRBV29-1
d_call: -
j_call: TRBJ1-1
cdr3_aa: CSGFTGNTEAFF
cdr3_nt: TGCAGCGGGTTCACAGGGAACACTGAAGCTTTCTTT

clone_size: -
v_call: TRBV27
d_call: TRBD2
j_call: TRBJ2-1
cdr3_aa: CASSRLAGGYNEQFF
cdr3_nt: TGTGCCAGCAGTAGACTAGCGGGGGGTTACAATGAGCAGTTCTTC

clone_size: -
v_call: TRBV9
d_call: TRBD1
j_call: TRBJ1-5
cdr3_aa: CASSGRLGTDHSNQPQHF
cdr3_nt: TGTGCCAGCAGCGGCCGCCTGGGGACAGACCATAGCAATCAGCCCCAGCATTTT

clone_size: once
v_call: TRBV6-1
d_call: -
j_call: TRBJ2-7
cdr3_aa: CASSGGENTGISYEQYF
cdr3_nt: TGTGCCAGCAGTGGTGGTGAGAATACGGGAATCTCCTACGAGCAGTACTTC

clone_size: -
v_call: TRBV5-8
d_call: -
j_call: TRBJ1-5
cdr3_aa: CASSFGRRMRKEPQHF
cdr3_nt: TGTGCCAGCAGCTTTGGTCGACGAATGAGGAAGGAGCCCCAGCATTTT

clone_size: -
v_call: TRBV11-2
d_call: -
j_call: TRBJ2-5
cdr3_aa: CASSQTQGLQETQYF
cdr3_nt: TGTGCCAGCAGCCAAACTCAGGGGTTGCAGGAGACCCAGTACTTC

clone_size: -
v_call: TRBV11-2
d_call: TRBD1
j_call: TRBJ2-7
cdr3_aa: CASSSPDRGPFYEQYF
cdr3_nt: TGTGCCAGCAGCTCACCCGACAGGGGGCCGTTCTACGAGCAGTACTTC

clone_size: -
v_call: TRBV28
d_call: TRBD1
j_call: TRBJ1-6
cdr3_aa: CASSSGDRDNSPLHF
cdr3_nt: TGTGCCAGCAGTTCTGGGGACAGGGACAATTCACCCCTCCACTTT

clone_size: -
v_call: TRBV30
d_call: -
j_call: TRBJ1-2
cdr3_aa: CAWSIGSYGYTF
cdr3_nt: TGTGCCTGGAGTATAGGGAGCTATGGCTACACCTTC

clone_size: -
v_call: TRBV20-1
d_call: -
j_call: TRBJ1-1
cdr3_aa: CSAGGTEAFF
cdr3_nt: TGCAGTGCAGGGGGCACTGAAGCTTTCTTT

clone_size: -
v_call: TRBV29-1
d_call: TRBD1
j_call: TRBJ1-2
cdr3_aa: CSVGDRAGYTF
cdr3_nt: TGCAGCGTTGGTGACAGGGCTGGCTACACCTTC

clone_size: -
v_call: TRBV6-5
d_call: TRBD1
j_call: TRBJ2-7
cdr3_aa: CASCEVGTAPFEQYF
cdr3_nt: TGTGCCAGCTGCGAGGTGGGGACAGCTCCCTTCGAGCAGTACTTC

clone_size: -
v_call: TRBV5-1
d_call: TRBD1
j_call: TRBJ1-1
cdr3_aa: CASTQGARTEAFF
cdr3_nt: TGCGCCAGCACCCAGGGGGCGCGGACTGAAGCTTTCTTT

clone_size: -
v_call: TRBV7-9
d_call: -
j_call: TRBJ2-7
cdr3_aa: CASSLDQGSYEQYF
cdr3_nt: TGTGCCAGCAGCTTAGATCAGGGAAGCTACGAGCAGTACTTC

clone_size: -
v_call: TRBV2
d_call: -
j_call: TRBJ1-2
cdr3_aa: CASFQGRGDGSGYTF
cdr3_nt: TGTGCCAGCTTCCAGGGGCGGGGGGATGGCAGTGGCTACACCTTC

clone_size: medium-sized
v_call: TRBV28
d_call: TRBD1
j_call: TRBJ2-2
cdr3_aa: CASSFAGTENTGELFF
cdr3_nt: TGTGCCAGCAGTTTTGCCGGGACAGAGAACACCGGGGAGCTGTTTTTT

clone_size: -
v_call: TRBV30
d_call: -
j_call: TRBJ2-2
cdr3_aa: CAWSLYGELFF
cdr3_nt: TGTGCCTGGAGCCTCTACGGGGAGCTGTTTTTT

clone_size: -
v_call: TRBV6-4
d_call: -
j_call: TRBJ1-6
cdr3_aa: CASSDSGWNSPLHF
cdr3_nt: TGTGCCAGCAGTGACTCCGGGTGGAATTCACCCCTCCACTTT

clone_size: -
v_call: TRBV5-4
d_call: TRBD1
j_call: TRBJ1-1
cdr3_aa: CASSVGQKNTEAFF
cdr3_nt: TGTGCCAGCAGCGTGGGACAGAAGAACACTGAAGCTTTCTTT

clone_size: few
v_call: TRBV19
d_call: -
j_call: TRBJ1-5
cdr3_aa: CASSKRRDNQPQHF
cdr3_nt: TGTGCCAGTAGCAAGAGACGGGACAATCAGCCCCAGCATTTT

clone_size: -
v_call: TRBV6-5
d_call: TRBD2
j_call: TRBJ2-4
cdr3_aa: CASSYSSGPGNIQYF
cdr3_nt: TGTGCCAGCAGTTACTCTAGCGGGCCCGGAAACATTCAGTACTTC

clone_size: -
v_call: TRBV29-1
d_call: TRBD1
j_call: TRBJ2-7
cdr3_aa: CSVKGQASYEQYF
cdr3_nt: TGCAGCGTTAAGGGACAGGCAAGCTACGAGCAGTACTTC

clone_size: -
v_call: TRBV18
d_call: -
j_call: TRBJ1-2
cdr3_aa: CASSPEGREYGYTF
cdr3_nt: TGTGCCAGCTCACCGGAAGGGAGGGAGTATGGCTACACCTTC

clone_size: -
v_call: TRBV6-5
d_call: -
j_call: TRBJ2-7
cdr3_aa: CASSYVRQGGYEQYF
cdr3_nt: TGTGCCAGCAGTTACGTGAGACAGGGAGGCTACGAGCAGTACTTC

clone_size: -
v_call: TRBV5-4
d_call: TRBD2
j_call: TRBJ2-1
cdr3_aa: CASSPAGGYEQFF
cdr3_nt: TGTGCCAGCAGCCCCGCGGGGGGATATGAGCAGTTCTTC

clone_size: once
v_call: TRBV5-1
d_call: -
j_call: TRBJ1-2
cdr3_aa: CASSLEVGEGRGYTF
cdr3_nt: TGCGCCAGCAGCTTGGAGGTCGGGGAGGGGCGTGGCTACACCTTC

clone_size: -
v_call: TRBV11-2
d_call: -
j_call: TRBJ1-3
cdr3_aa: CASSPGVTIYF
cdr3_nt: TGTGCCAGCAGCCCCGGAGTTACCATATATTTT

clone_size: -
v_call: TRBV15
d_call: TRBD1
j_call: TRBJ2-3
cdr3_aa: CATSRDGQGVPDTQYF
cdr3_nt: TGTGCCACCAGCAGGGATGGACAGGGGGTTCCAGATACGCAGTATTTT

clone_size: -
v_call: TRBV7-6
d_call: TRBD1
j_call: TRBJ2-7
cdr3_aa: CASSLAVGQSAEQYF
cdr3_nt: TGTGCCAGCAGCTTAGCGGTGGGACAGTCGGCCGAGCAGTACTTC

clone_size: -
v_call: TRBV4-2
d_call: TRBD1
j_call: TRBJ2-7
cdr3_aa: CASSHLPTGGYYEQYF
cdr3_nt: TGTGCCAGCAGCCACCTACCGACAGGGGGCTACTACGAGCAGTACTTC

clone_size: -
v_call: TRBV6-1
d_call: -
j_call: TRBJ1-1
cdr3_aa: CASSDQNGQMNTEAFF
cdr3_nt: TGTGCCAGCAGTGACCAAAACGGACAGATGAACACTGAAGCTTTCTTT